The 18 T cell receptor beta chains below come from one sample, sequenced in a study of Graves' ophthalmopathy and Graves' hyperthyroidism. The authors amplified TCR beta CDR3 regions, and they did so from RNA transcripts for repertoire sequencing. The workflow started with a first-round RT-PCR run with HTBI primers and then moved on to a second-round multiplex PCR. MiXCR, run by TCRdb on the multiplex PCR reads, gives a single entry per CDR3 protein. The table lists 450,000 or so distinct CDR3 sequences, approximately 15% of them singletons, with about 10% in the top ten. The sequenced sample was blood. All receptors come from a woman aged 25 to 45 with Graves' ophthalmopathy.

The sample holds many counts of this clonotype. The chain has TRBV19 and TRBJ2-7; 8 bases fit TRBD1. V gave up 5 bases and J gave up 6 bases; unmatched junction bases: 9. The germline V gene has CDR1 LNHDA and CDR2 SQIVND (reference sequence). CDR3 size: 14 residues. CDR3 amino acids: CASSVQGARGEQYF. CDR3 nucleotides: TGTGCCAGTAGTGTTCAGGGGGCGCGAGGCGAGCAGTACTTC.

The V gene is TRBV5-6, the J gene TRBJ2-7, with 11 bases identical to TRBD1. The junction had 5 bases not matched to a gene; V was cut back by 6 bases and J by 3 bases. This CDR3 region has 14 residues. Per germline, CDR1 SGHDT and CDR2 YYEEEE. The CDR3 nucleotides are TGTGCCAGCAACGGACAGGGGGCCCGCTACGAGCAGTACTTC. Its translation is CASNGQGARYEQYF.

This clonotype was counted many times. The chain couples TRBV19 to TRBJ1-5, with D possibly being TRBD1 (6 bases). V lost 2 bases, J lost 0 bases, and 8 bases lay in between. The germline gives CDR1 LNHDA, CDR2 SQIVND (reference sequence). The CDR3 is 15 residues long. The DNA of the CDR3 is TGTGCCAGTAGTATACAGGGGCTTAGCAATCAGCCCCAGCATTTT. As protein: CASSIQGLSNQPQHF.

Many counts were recorded for this clonotype. The chain links TRBV2 to TRBJ2-7; 9 bases match TRBD1. Trimming removed 6 bases from V and 3 bases from J; junction bases left unmatched: 9. Germline lookup yields CDR1 SNHLY and CDR2 FYNNEI. The CDR3 has 15 residues. The CDR3 bases are TGTGCCAGCAGGAAAGGGACAGGGCTAATCTACGAGCAGTACTTC. Protein: CASRKGTGLIYEQYF.

This clonotype was counted at least ten times. The chain carries TRBV11-3 and TRBJ1-1; 7 bases are a match to TRBD1. Germline V gene data show CDR1 as SGHNT and CDR2 as YENEEA. The CDR3 covers 16 residues. J was trimmed by 3 bases and V by 7 bases; bases with no gene match: 14. The CDR3 DNA is TGTGCCAGCACCCCAAGGGCAGGGGGGGTCGACACTGAAGCTTTCTTT. Residues: CASTPRAGGVDTEAFF.

This clonotype came up many times. This sequence joins TRBV2 and TRBJ2-7; D ambiguous. Germline V gives CDR1 SNHLY, CDR2 FYNNEI. This CDR3 has 10 amino acids. The germline V and J ends were trimmed by 6 bases and 6 bases, with 6 bases remaining between them. CDR3 sequence (DNA): TGTGCCAGCAGAGCCAGCGAGCAGTACTTC. This gives the protein CASRASEQYF.

The chain carries TRBV5-1 and TRBJ1-1; 8 bases agree with TRBD1. Germline CDR1 and CDR2: SGHRS and YFSETQ. This CDR3 has 15 amino acids. The ends lost 2 bases at V and 3 bases at J; junction bases unmatched: 6. DNA for the CDR3: TGCGCCAGCAGCTTAGGGACAGGAATTGACACTGAAGCTTTCTTT. Translating gives CASSLGTGIDTEAFF.

This clonotype was counted many times. V is TRBV30 and J is TRBJ1-6; possibly TRBD1 for D (5 bases). Germline V gene lookup returns CDR1 GTSNPN and CDR2 SVGIG (reference sequence). The CDR3 length is 12 residues. Trimming took off 5 bases at V and 10 bases at J, with 12 bases between the two ends. DNA of the CDR3: TGTGCCTGGGGCAGGGAGGGATCACCCCTCCACTTT. It specifies CAWGREGSPLHF.

The J gene is TRBJ1-2, the V gene TRBV28; D gene unclear. V lost 7 bases and J 8 bases, leaving 20 bases between the germline ends. The germline gives CDR1 MDHEN, CDR2 SYDVKM. This CDR3 has 14 amino acids. This chain's CDR3 is CASTLVVDLTGYTF. The CDR3 DNA is TGTGCCAGCACCCTCGTGGTAGATTTGACAGGCTACACCTTC.

The table lists this clonotype with a few counts. The V call is TRBV30, the J call TRBJ1-6, with 10 bases identical to TRBD1. V shed 0 bases, J shed 4 bases, and the junction held 6 bases outside the gene matches. The CDR3 runs 17 residues. Germline-derived CDR1 and CDR2 are GTSNPN and SVGIG (reference sequence). Written as DNA, the CDR3 is TGTGCCTGGAGTGTTCGACAGGGGGCTGGGTATAATTCACCCCTCCACTTT. Its translation is CAWSVRQGAGYNSPLHF.

This clonotype appeared many times. This chain connects TRBV7-9 to TRBJ1-1; a possible D gene is TRBD1 (6 bases). V was trimmed by 5 bases and J by 8 bases, leaving 18 bases between them. Germline CDR1 reads SEHNR; CDR2 reads FQNEAQ (reference sequence). The CDR3 runs to 14 residues. CDR3 residues: CASSTAQGPTEAFF. The CDR3 bases are TGTGCCAGCAGCACGGCCCAGGGGCCCACCGAAGCTTTCTTT.

The chain has TRBV3-1 and TRBJ2-2; D unresolved. Trimming cost V 4 bases and J 7 bases, with 19 bases left between them. Germline V gene lookup returns CDR1 LGHDT and CDR2 YNNKEL (reference sequence). This CDR3 is 16 amino acids long. The CDR3 loop is CASSPLLLSEDGELFF. Here the CDR3 DNA reads TGTGCCAGCAGCCCCCTTCTTCTATCCGAGGACGGGGAGCTGTTTTTT.

This chain connects TRBV4-2 to TRBJ2-7; no clear D gene. Trimming took off 1 base at V and 0 bases at J, with 10 bases between the two ends. Germline V gene data show CDR1 as LGHNA and CDR2 as YNFKEQ. The CDR3 loop spans 15 amino acids. CDR3 nucleotide sequence: TGTGCCAGCAGCCAAGTCCCCGACTCCTCCTACGAGCAGTACTTC. Its translation is CASSQVPDSSYEQYF.

This clonotype showed up many times. The rearrangement uses TRBV7-3 and TRBJ2-2; D gene unclear. The V and J ends lost 4 bases and 4 bases respectively, with 10 bases between them. CDR3 length equals 14 residues. Germline lookup yields CDR1 SGHTA and CDR2 FQGTGA. The CDR3 coding sequence is TGTGCCAGCAGCTCCATCGACACCACCGGGGAGCTGTTTTTT. Residues: CASSSIDTTGELFF.

This clonotype is a singleton in its sample. The chain recombines TRBV20-1 with TRBJ1-1; maybe TRBD1 (6 bases). The CDR3 totals 17 residues. V lost 3 bases and J 4 bases, leaving 24 bases between the germline ends. Germline V gives CDR1 DFQATT, CDR2 SNEGSKA (reference sequence). The CDR3: CSARYTGSKGRSTEAFF. For the CDR3, the DNA is TGCAGTGCTAGGTATACAGGGTCGAAGGGGCGAAGCACTGAAGCTTTCTTT.

In its sample, this clonotype was seen many times. V is TRBV18 and J is TRBJ1-1; D may be TRBD1 (6 bases). This CDR3 region has 15 residues. V was trimmed by 1 base and J by 2 bases, leaving 11 bases between them. CDR1 and CDR2 (germline): KGHSH, LQKENI. The DNA for the CDR3 is TGTGCCAGCTCACCACTTTGGGGGGCAAACACTGAAGCTTTCTTT. Its protein product is CASSPLWGANTEAFF.

This clonotype showed up many times. V is TRBV12-3 or TRBV12-4 and J is TRBJ1-1; 10 nucleotides match TRBD1. V shed 5 bases and J 1 base; nucleotides not matched to a gene: 10. This CDR3 is 17 amino acids long. CDR3 DNA sequence: TGTGCCAGCAGTCCCGCAGGGACAGGGGTGTCGAACACTGAAGCTTTCTTT. As protein: CASSPAGTGVSNTEAFF.

The chain employs TRBV5-4 and TRBJ2-4; 9 nucleotides align to TRBD2. J lost 0 bases, V lost 2 bases, and 15 bases had no gene match. The germline CDR1 and CDR2 sequences are SGHNT and YYREEE (reference sequence). There are 20 residues in the CDR3. DNA for the CDR3: TGTGCCAGCAGCTTAAGGAGCCAGGGAGCGGGGGGACTAGCCAAAAACATTCAGTACTTC. As protein: CASSLRSQGAGGLAKNIQYF.